A selection of T cell receptor beta chains follows, all from one sample in a study of early T cells in non-severe SARS-CoV-2 infection. TCRdb redid the calling of the 5' RACE reads with MiXCR, one entry per CDR3 protein. The table lists 40,000 to 45,000 distinct CDR3 sequences, 9% to 15% of them singletons, with roughly 15% in the top ten. The sequencing input was whole blood. The receptor set was obtained from an adult who was a healthcare worker with PCR-confirmed SARS-CoV-2 infection or an uninfected control (not recorded which). Each CDR3 is given with its conserved first and last residue. Each record gives: clone size, J gene, CDR3 length, V gene, D gene, CDR3 protein, CDR3 DNA. D genes are given only for firm matches. Clone size is not always given. Where it is, it says once, few, many or a class for expanded clones.

- TRBJ1-1 15 TRBV7-9 TRBD1 CASSLGQGQNTEAFF TGTGCCAGCAGCTTAGGACAGGGGCAAAACACTGAAGCTTTCTTT
- TRBJ2-2 15 TRBV12-3/TRBV12-4 - CASSLYSSNTGELFF TGTGCCAGCAGTTTGTACAGCTCGAACACCGGGGAGCTGTTTTTT
few TRBJ2-3 14 TRBV29-1 TRBD1 CSAPGGPLPDTQYF TGCAGCGCCCCAGGGGGCCCCCTCCCGGATACGCAGTATTTT
few TRBJ1-1 14 TRBV7-9 - CASSLDGDPAQAFF TGTGCCAGCAGCTTAGACGGGGATCCGGCCCAAGCTTTCTTT
many TRBJ2-5 13 TRBV7-2 - CASSLVGQETQYF TGTGCCAGCAGCTTAGTCGGTCAAGAGACCCAGTACTTC
- TRBJ1-1 14 TRBV4-2 - CASSPGHMNTEAFF TGTGCCAGCAGCCCGGGACACATGAACACTGAAGCTTTCTTT
many TRBJ1-5 13 TRBV12-3/TRBV12-4 - CASSLDGNQPQHF TGTGCCAGCAGTTTAGACGGCAATCAGCCCCAGCATTTT
few TRBJ1-5 17 TRBV6-2/TRBV6-3 TRBD1 CASTGTGAVLANQPQHF TGTGCCAGCACCGGGACAGGCGCCGTTCTAGCAAATCAGCCCCAGCATTTT
- TRBJ2-1 15 TRBV28 - CASNLRAPNYNEQFF TGTGCCAGCAATTTGAGAGCTCCTAACTACAATGAGCAGTTCTTC
once TRBJ2-1 13 TRBV21-1 - CVPDGDRYNEQFF TGTGTTCCGGACGGGGACAGGTACAATGAGCAGTTCTTC
few TRBJ2-7 15 TRBV4-2 TRBD1 CASSQDRGTVSEQYF TGTGCCAGCAGCCAAGATCGAGGGACAGTGTCCGAGCAGTACTTC
few TRBJ2-6 14 TRBV29-1 - CSVAQASGANVLTF TGCAGCGTGGCCCAGGCGTCTGGGGCCAACGTCCTGACTTTC
many TRBJ2-7 13 TRBV20-1 - CSVVGPYSYEQYF TGCAGTGTGGTAGGGCCCTACTCCTACGAGCAGTACTTC
many TRBJ2-3 14 TRBV2 TRBD1 CASRITGDGDTQYF TGTGCCAGCAGGATTACAGGGGACGGAGATACGCAGTATTTT